The clone carrying this TCR beta chain was seen more than once but under ten times. Clones were read by immunoSEQ multiplex PCR, and TCRdb kept only the in-frame ones, dropping some. The sample comprises millions of clones, more than 80% of which are singletons, and roughly 0.15% rests with the top ten. Germline CDR1 LNHDA, CDR2 SQIVND (reference sequence). V was trimmed by 6 bases and J by 13 bases, leaving 15 bases between them. This CDR3 is built from 12 residues. The entry originates in a study of shared clonotypes between healthy human individuals. The J gene is TRBJ1-4, the V gene TRBV19; weak D call: TRBD1 (5 bases). Material: naive CD4+ T cells sorted from blood. Subset defined: CD45RA+ positively selected. This receptor was taken from a man between 18 and 29 years old in good health. The CDR3 coding sequence is TGTGCCAGTAGCTGGGACGTAGAAGTACTGTTTTTT. This encodes CASSWDVEVLFF.